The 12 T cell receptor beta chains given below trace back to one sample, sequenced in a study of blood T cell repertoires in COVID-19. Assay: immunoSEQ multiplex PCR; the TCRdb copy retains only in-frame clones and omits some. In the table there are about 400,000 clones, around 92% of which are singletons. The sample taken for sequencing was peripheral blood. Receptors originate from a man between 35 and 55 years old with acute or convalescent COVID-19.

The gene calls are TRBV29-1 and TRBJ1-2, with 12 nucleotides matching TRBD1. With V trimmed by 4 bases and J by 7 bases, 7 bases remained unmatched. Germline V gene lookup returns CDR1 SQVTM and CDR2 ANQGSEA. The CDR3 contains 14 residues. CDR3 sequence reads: CSVVGQGASGGYTF. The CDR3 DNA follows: TGCAGCGTTGTGGGACAGGGGGCTTCGGGTGGCTACACCTTC.

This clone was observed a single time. The DNA of the CDR3 is TGTGCCAGCAGCTTGGAGACATCTGGAAACACCATATATTTT. Amino acids: CASSLETSGNTIYF. The chain has TRBV5-4 and TRBJ1-3, with D unclear. Trimming pared 0 bases from V and 1 base from J, leaving 5 bases between. The CDR3 loop spans 14 amino acids. Germline-derived CDR1 and CDR2 are SGHNT and YYREEE (reference sequence).

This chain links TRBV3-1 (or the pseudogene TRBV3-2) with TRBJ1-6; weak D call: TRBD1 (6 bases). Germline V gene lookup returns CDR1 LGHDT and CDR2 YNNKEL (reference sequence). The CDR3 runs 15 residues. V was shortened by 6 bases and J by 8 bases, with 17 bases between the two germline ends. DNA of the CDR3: TGTGCCAGCAGTGTAGGGATGGGGGCAGATTCACCCCTCCACTTT. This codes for CASSVGMGADSPLHF.

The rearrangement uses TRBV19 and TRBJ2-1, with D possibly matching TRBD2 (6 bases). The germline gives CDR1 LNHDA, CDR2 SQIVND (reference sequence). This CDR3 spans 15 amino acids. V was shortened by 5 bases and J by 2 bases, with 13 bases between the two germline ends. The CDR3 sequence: CASSGDSGAYNEQFF. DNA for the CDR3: TGTGCCAGTAGTGGGGATAGCGGAGCCTACAATGAGCAGTTCTTC. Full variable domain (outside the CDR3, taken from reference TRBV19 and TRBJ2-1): DGGITQSPKYLFRKEGQNVTLSCEQNLNHDAMYWYRQDPGQGLRLIYYSQIVNDFQKGDIAEGYSVSREKKESFPLTVTSAQKNPTAFYLCASSGDSGAYNEQFFGPGTRLTVL.

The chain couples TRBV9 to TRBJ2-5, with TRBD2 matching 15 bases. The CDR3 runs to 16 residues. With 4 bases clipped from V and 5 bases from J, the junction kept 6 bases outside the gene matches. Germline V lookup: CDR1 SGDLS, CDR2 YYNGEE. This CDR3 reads CASSPRTSGGVETQYF. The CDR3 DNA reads TGTGCCAGCAGCCCCCGGACTAGCGGGGGGGTGGAGACCCAGTACTTC.

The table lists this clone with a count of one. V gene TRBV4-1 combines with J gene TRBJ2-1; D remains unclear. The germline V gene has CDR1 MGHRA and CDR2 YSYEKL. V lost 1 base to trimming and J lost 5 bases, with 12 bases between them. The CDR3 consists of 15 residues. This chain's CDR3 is CASSQAIARDNEQFF. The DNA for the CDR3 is TGCGCCAGCAGCCAAGCGATAGCTCGAGACAATGAGCAGTTCTTC.

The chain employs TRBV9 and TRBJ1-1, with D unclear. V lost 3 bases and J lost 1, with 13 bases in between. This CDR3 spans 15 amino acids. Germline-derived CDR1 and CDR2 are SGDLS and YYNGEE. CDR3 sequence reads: CASSAAGAANTEAFF. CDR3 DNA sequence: TGTGCCAGCAGCGCCGCCGGTGCCGCGAACACTGAAGCTTTCTTT.

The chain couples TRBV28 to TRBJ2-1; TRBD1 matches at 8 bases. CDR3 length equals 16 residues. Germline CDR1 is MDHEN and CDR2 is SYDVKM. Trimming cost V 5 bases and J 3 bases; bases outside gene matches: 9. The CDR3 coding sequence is TGTGCCAGCAGTCGCTCCGGGACAGGCAACTACAATGAGCAGTTCTTC. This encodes CASSRSGTGNYNEQFF.

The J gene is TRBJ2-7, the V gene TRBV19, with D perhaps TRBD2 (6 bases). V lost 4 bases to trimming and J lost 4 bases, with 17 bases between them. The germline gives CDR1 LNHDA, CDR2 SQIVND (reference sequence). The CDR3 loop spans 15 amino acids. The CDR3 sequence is CASSTAGVEGYEQYF. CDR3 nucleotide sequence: TGTGCCAGTAGTACAGCGGGCGTGGAGGGTTACGAGCAGTACTTC.

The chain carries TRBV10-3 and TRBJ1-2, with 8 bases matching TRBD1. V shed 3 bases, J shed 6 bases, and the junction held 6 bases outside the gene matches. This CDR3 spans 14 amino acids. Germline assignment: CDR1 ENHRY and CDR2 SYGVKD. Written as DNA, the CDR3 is TGTGCCATCAGTGACGTCAGGGGGCGCGATGGCTACACCTTC. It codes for CAISDVRGRDGYTF.

CDR3 protein: CASSQDRANTEAFF. The CDR3 DNA is TGTGCCAGCAGCCAAGACCGAGCGAACACTGAAGCTTTCTTT. This chain joins TRBV3-1 (or the pseudogene TRBV3-2) and TRBJ1-1, with D hard to call. CDR1 and CDR2 (germline): LGHDT, YNNKEL (reference sequence). Trimming removed 0 bases at V and 1 base at J, with 6 bases between. The CDR3 totals 14 residues.

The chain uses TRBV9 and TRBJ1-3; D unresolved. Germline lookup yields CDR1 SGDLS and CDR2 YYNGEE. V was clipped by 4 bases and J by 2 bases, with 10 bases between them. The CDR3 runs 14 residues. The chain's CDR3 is CASSNRAPGNTIYF. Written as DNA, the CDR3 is TGTGCCAGCAGCAACAGAGCTCCTGGAAACACCATATATTTT.